The 19 T cell receptor beta chains below were found in one sample sequenced in a study of blood T cell repertoires in COVID-19. Sequencing was performed with immunoSEQ multiplex PCR; in TCRdb, only in-frame clones are kept and a portion is missing. The profile shows roughly 360,000 clones, roughly four fifths of them singletons. The sample taken for sequencing was PBMCs or T cells enriched from blood (not recorded which). The receptors were gathered from a woman between 50 and 59 years old who had recovered from COVID-19.

The chain has TRBV12-3 or TRBV12-4 and TRBJ1-2, with D uncertain. V shed 6 bases and J shed 7 bases, with 9 bases lying between them. The CDR3 has 11 amino acids. CDR3 bases: TGTGCCAGCAGGGGGAGGTCTGGCTACACCTTC. Encoded protein: CASRGRSGYTF.

This chain joins TRBV4-3 and TRBJ2-3, with 10 bases fitting TRBD2. Germline CDR1 reads LGHNA; CDR2 reads YSLEER. This CDR3 contains 16 residues. After removal of 4 bases from V and 2 bases from J, the junction contained 6 bases not matched to a gene. The CDR3 DNA is TGCGCCAGCAGCCCCTTAGCGGGGGGCCCCACAGATACGCAGTATTTT. Amino acid sequence: CASSPLAGGPTDTQYF.

The chain joins TRBV20-1 to TRBJ1-1; D is unclear. The CDR3 runs to 14 residues. V was shortened by 3 bases and J by 0 bases, with 11 bases between the two germline ends. CDR1 DFQATT and CDR2 SNEGSKA come from the germline V gene (reference sequence). The CDR3 region has the DNA TGCAGTGCTAGTTACGAGTTCATGAACACTGAAGCTTTCTTT. It yields the protein CSASYEFMNTEAFF.

This chain joins TRBV3-1 (or the pseudogene TRBV3-2) and TRBJ2-7, with a tentative D call TRBD1 (5 bases). This CDR3 region has 12 residues. Trimming removed 2 bases at V and 8 bases at J, with 10 bases between. Per germline, CDR1 LGHDT and CDR2 YNNKEL (reference sequence). CDR3 DNA sequence: TGTGCCAGCAGCCAAAATGACAGAAAGCAGTACTTC. This sequence encodes CASSQNDRKQYF.

This rearrangement joins TRBV9 to TRBJ2-5; TRBD2 agrees at 12 bases. Germline CDR1 and CDR2: SGDLS and YYNGEE. The V gene end was trimmed by 1 base and the J gene end by 5 bases; junction bases not matched to a gene: 6. The CDR3 spans 16 residues. CDR3 loop: CASSVNRLAGVETQYF. Here the CDR3 DNA reads TGTGCCAGCAGCGTAAACAGACTAGCGGGGGTGGAGACCCAGTACTTC.

This clone was counted a single time. The gene calls are TRBV5-5 and TRBJ1-2; D might be TRBD1 (5 bases). With 4 bases removed from V and 5 bases from J, the gap between germline ends came to 18 bases. Germline values: CDR1 SGHKS, CDR2 YYEKEE (reference sequence). The CDR3 runs to 15 residues. CDR3 sequence: CASSREQGRGYGYTF. CDR3 bases: TGTGCCAGCAGCCGAGAGCAGGGTCGGGGGTATGGCTACACCTTC.

This chain connects TRBV24-1 to TRBJ2-1, with 9 nucleotides matching TRBD1. After removal of 2 bases from V and 7 bases from J, the junction contained 8 bases not matched to a gene. Germline CDR1 reads KGHDR; CDR2 reads SFDVKD. This CDR3 is 16 amino acids long. The CDR3 nucleotides read TGTGCCACCAGTGATTCACCCGGGACAGGGAGGAATGAGCAGTTCTTC. This gives the protein CATSDSPGTGRNEQFF.

This clone has just one count. V is TRBV6-2 or TRBV6-3 and J is TRBJ1-5; no reliable D call. The CDR3 runs to 13 residues. V lost 6 bases to trimming and J lost 0 bases, with 6 bases between them. Germline V gene lookup returns CDR1 MNHEY and CDR2 SVGEGT. CDR3 sequence: CASSPYSNQPQHF. DNA of the CDR3: TGTGCCAGCAGCCCCTATAGCAATCAGCCCCAGCATTTT.

V usage is TRBV24-1 and J usage is TRBJ2-1; TRBD1 matches 9 bases. V trimming: 6 bases; J trimming: 7 bases; junction bases outside the gene matches: 3. There are 13 residues in the CDR3. The germline V gene has CDR1 KGHDR and CDR2 SFDVKD. The CDR3 nucleotides are TGTGCCACCAGTACCGGGACAGGGAATGAGCAGTTCTTC. Its protein product is CATSTGTGNEQFF.

J is TRBJ1-2 and V is TRBV7-3; TRBD1 is a possible D gene (5 bases). CDR1 SGHTA and CDR2 FQGTGA come from the germline V gene. The V end was cut by 5 bases, the J end by 2 bases, with 15 bases between. The CDR3 has 15 residues. CDR3 in DNA: TGTGCCAGCAGCCCCCACGGGGGGATGAACTATGGCTACACCTTC. Protein sequence: CASSPHGGMNYGYTF.

The chain links TRBV27 to TRBJ2-7; 12 bases align to TRBD2. V was clipped by 10 bases and J by 6 bases; unmatched bases: 4. CDR3 length equals 12 residues. Germline CDR1 is MNHEY and CDR2 is SMNVEV (reference sequence). The CDR3 sequence: CATGLAGFEQYF. The CDR3 bases are TGTGCCACGGGACTAGCGGGCTTCGAGCAGTACTTC.

The CDR3 coding sequence is TGTGCCAGCAGCCCACCGGGACTAGCTTTCAATGAGCAGTTCTTC. It translates to CASSPPGLAFNEQFF. This sequence joins TRBV6-2 or TRBV6-3 and TRBJ2-1; TRBD2 matches at 9 bases. Germline lookup yields CDR1 MNHEY and CDR2 SVGEGT. Trimming took 6 bases from V and 6 from J; bases not matched to a gene: 9. The CDR3 totals 15 residues.

The chain has TRBV7-9 and TRBJ1-2; 7 nucleotides align to TRBD1. This CDR3 spans 11 amino acids. V shed 5 bases, J shed 8 bases, and the junction held 2 bases outside the gene matches. Germline V lookup: CDR1 SEHNR, CDR2 FQNEAQ (reference sequence). CDR3 protein: CASSRQGGYTF. The CDR3 nucleotides read TGTGCCAGCAGCCGACAGGGCGGCTACACCTTC.

The rearrangement links TRBV29-1 to TRBJ2-5; D is perhaps TRBD1 (6 bases). The V gene's germline CDR1 is SQVTM and CDR2 ANQGSEA. The V gene lost 7 bases and the J gene lost 4 bases, with 13 bases spanning the gap. CDR3 length: 12 residues. The CDR3 DNA is TGCAGCGGCGTGGGGGCACGAGAGACCCAGTACTTC. This sequence encodes CSGVGARETQYF.

This clone was picked up a small number of times. This chain uses TRBV5-6 with TRBJ2-1; TRBD2 matches 7 bases. V trimming: 2 bases; J trimming: 0 bases; junction bases outside the gene matches: 8. Germline-derived CDR1 and CDR2 are SGHDT and YYEEEE. CDR3 length equals 17 residues. CDR3 coding DNA: TGTGCCAGCAGCTTAACACCTAGCGGACTCTCCTACAATGAGCAGTTCTTC. This codes for CASSLTPSGLSYNEQFF.

The chain has TRBV27 and TRBJ2-5; 10 positions agree with TRBD2. The J segment lost 5 bases and the V segment lost 0 bases, leaving 3 bases of the junction unmatched. This CDR3 comprises 15 residues. Per germline, CDR1 MNHEY and CDR2 SMNVEV (reference sequence). The CDR3 DNA follows: TGTGCCAGCAGTTTATCCCCTAGCGGGGGTGAGACCCAGTACTTC. Encoded protein: CASSLSPSGGETQYF.

This rearrangement joins TRBV30 to TRBJ1-5; the match to TRBD1 covers 9 bases. Germline V gene data show CDR1 as GTSNPN and CDR2 as SVGIG (reference sequence). V shed 5 bases and J 5 bases; nucleotides not matched to a gene: 4. The CDR3 totals 13 residues. Here the CDR3 DNA reads TGTGCCTGGGGAACAGGGGGCGATCAGCCCCAGCATTTT. Encoded protein: CAWGTGGDQPQHF. The full variable domain, its missing parts supplied by reference TRBV30 and TRBJ1-5, is SQTIHQWPATLVQPVGSPLSLECTVEGTSNPNLYWYRQAAGRGLQLLFYSVGIGQISSEVPQNLSASRPQDRQFILSSKKLLLSDSGFYLCAWGTGGDQPQHFGDGTRLSIL.

The chain joins TRBV5-6 to TRBJ1-5, with D unresolved. CDR3 length equals 14 residues. V was trimmed by 1 base and J by 4 bases, leaving 9 bases between them. Germline V lookup: CDR1 SGHDT, CDR2 YYEEEE. The CDR3 sequence: CASSLIRSNQPQHF. The CDR3 bases are TGTGCCAGCAGCTTGATCAGGTCTAATCAGCCCCAGCATTTT.

The sample holds a few counts of this clone. The rearrangement uses TRBV11-2 and TRBJ2-2, with D maybe TRBD1 (5 bases). Germline values: CDR1 SGHAT, CDR2 FQNNGV. This CDR3 comprises 19 residues. Between the trimmed V and J ends, which lost 4 bases and 0 bases, there was a span of 21 bases. The CDR3 region has the DNA TGTGCCAGCAGCTCAAGGGGCCCGATGCGGCCGTCGAACACCGGGGAGCTGTTTTTT. Translating it yields CASSSRGPMRPSNTGELFF.